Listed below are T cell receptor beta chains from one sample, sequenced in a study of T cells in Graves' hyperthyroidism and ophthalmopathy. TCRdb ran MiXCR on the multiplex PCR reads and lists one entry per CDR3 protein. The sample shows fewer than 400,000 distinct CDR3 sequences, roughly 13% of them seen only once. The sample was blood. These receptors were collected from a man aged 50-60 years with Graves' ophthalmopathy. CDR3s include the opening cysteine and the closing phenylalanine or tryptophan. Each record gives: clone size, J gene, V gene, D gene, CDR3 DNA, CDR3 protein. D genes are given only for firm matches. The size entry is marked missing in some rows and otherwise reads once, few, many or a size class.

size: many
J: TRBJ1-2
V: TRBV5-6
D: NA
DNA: TGTGCCAGCAGCTCACTAAGGGGCTATGGCTACACCTTC
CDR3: CASSSLRGYGYTF

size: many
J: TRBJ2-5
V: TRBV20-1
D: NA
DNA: TGCAGTGCTATCGGGAGAGGGGGAGAGACCCAGTACTTC
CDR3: CSAIGRGGETQYF

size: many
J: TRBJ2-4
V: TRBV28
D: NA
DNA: TGTGCCAGCAGGGGACGATCTGTAGCCAAAAACATTCAGTACTTC
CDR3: CASRGRSVAKNIQYF

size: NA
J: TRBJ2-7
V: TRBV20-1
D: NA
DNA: TGCAGTGCTCTTAGCCTGGGGAGCTCCTACGAGCAGTACTTC
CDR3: CSALSLGSSYEQYF

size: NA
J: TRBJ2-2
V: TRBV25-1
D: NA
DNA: TGTGCCAGCAGTTCAAGAGGGAGAGGTACCGGGGAGCTGTTTTTT
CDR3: CASSSRGRGTGELFF

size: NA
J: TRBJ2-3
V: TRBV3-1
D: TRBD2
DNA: TGTGCCAGCAGCTCGGGACTAAGAACCACTGGTGGGCAGTATTTT
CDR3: CASSSGLRTTGGQYF

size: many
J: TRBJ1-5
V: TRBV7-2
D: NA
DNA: TGTGCCAGCAGCTTAAATCCAGGGGTAGGTCAGCCCCAGCATTTT
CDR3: CASSLNPGVGQPQHF

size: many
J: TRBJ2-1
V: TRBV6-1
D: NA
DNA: TGTGCCAGCAGCCTAGAAGGGAAGTTAGATGAGCAGTTCTTC
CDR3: CASSLEGKLDEQFF

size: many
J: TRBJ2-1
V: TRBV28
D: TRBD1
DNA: TGTGCCAGTCCACCGGGACAGGGTTTCCCCTACAATGAGCAGTTCTTC
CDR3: CASPPGQGFPYNEQFF

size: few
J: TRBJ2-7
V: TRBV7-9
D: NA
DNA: TGTGCCAGCAGCTTAGTTACACCGACCTTGGCCGAGCAGTACTTC
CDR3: CASSLVTPTLAEQYF

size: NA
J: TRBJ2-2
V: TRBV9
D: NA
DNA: TGTGCCAGCAGCGTAGCAGGGACCACCGGGGAGCTGTTTTTT
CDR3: CASSVAGTTGELFF

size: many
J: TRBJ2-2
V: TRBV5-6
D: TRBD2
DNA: TGTGCCAGCAGCTTTTTTAGCGGGAGTGGGACCGGGGAGCTGTTTTTT
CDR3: CASSFFSGSGTGELFF

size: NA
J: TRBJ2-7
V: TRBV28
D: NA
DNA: TGTGCCAGCAGTCCTTCGATGAGCACCTACGAGCGGTACTTC
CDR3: CASSPSMSTYERYF

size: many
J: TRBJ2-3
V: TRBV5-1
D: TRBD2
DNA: TGCGCCAGCACGGCTAGCGGGAGTGCTGGCACAGATACGCAGTATTTT
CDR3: CASTASGSAGTDTQYF

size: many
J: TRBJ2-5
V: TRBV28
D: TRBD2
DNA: TGTGCCAGCGCTGTGTTGTTAGGGGCTAGCGGGAGGGGCCAAGAGACCCAGTACTTC
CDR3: CASAVLLGASGRGQETQYF

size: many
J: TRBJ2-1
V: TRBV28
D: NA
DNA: TGTGCCAGCAGTTTATTGGCAGGGAGCGACAATGAGCAGTTCTTC
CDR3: CASSLLAGSDNEQFF

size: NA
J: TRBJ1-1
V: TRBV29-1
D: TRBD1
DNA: TGCAGCGTTGAAGTTGTCCGGGACAGGGTTGTCGACACTGAAGCTTTCTTT
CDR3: CSVEVVRDRVVDTEAFF

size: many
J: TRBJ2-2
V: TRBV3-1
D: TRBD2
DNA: TGTGCCAGCAGCCCGACTAGCGGGAGTACCGGGGAGCTGTTTTTT
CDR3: CASSPTSGSTGELFF

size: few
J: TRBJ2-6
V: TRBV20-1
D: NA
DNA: TGCAGTGCTAGTGCCACAGGGTCCTCTGGGGCCAACGTCCTGACTTTC
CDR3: CSASATGSSGANVLTF

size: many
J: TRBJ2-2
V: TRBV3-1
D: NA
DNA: TGTGCCAGCAGCCAAGTCCGGACCGGGGAGCTGTTTTTT
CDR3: CASSQVRTGELFF

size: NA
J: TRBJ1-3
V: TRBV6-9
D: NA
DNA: TGTGCCAGCAGTTACGAGGGACTCTCTGGAAACACCATATATTTT
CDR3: CASSYEGLSGNTIYF

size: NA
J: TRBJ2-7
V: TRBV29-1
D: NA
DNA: TGCAGCGTTGATGTCGGATACGAGCAGTACTTC
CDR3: CSVDVGYEQYF

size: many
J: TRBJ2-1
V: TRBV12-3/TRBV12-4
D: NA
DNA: TGTGCCAGCAGCCGTGGAAGTAGCCCCCCGGAGCAGTTCTTC
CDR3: CASSRGSSPPEQFF

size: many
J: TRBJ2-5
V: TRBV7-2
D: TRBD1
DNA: TGTGCCAGCAGCCACGGGACAGGGGGTCGTGAAGAGACCCAGTACTTC
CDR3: CASSHGTGGREETQYF

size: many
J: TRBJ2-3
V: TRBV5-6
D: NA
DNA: TGTGCCAGCAGCTTGGCTCTTGGGACAGATACGCAGTATTTT
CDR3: CASSLALGTDTQYF

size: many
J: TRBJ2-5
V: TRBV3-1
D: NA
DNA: TGTGCCAGCCAAGAAACGGGAGAGACCCAGTACTTC
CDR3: CASQETGETQYF

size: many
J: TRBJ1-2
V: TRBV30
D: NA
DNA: TGTGCCTGGAGGCAGGGAACCTATGGCTACACCTTC
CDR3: CAWRQGTYGYTF

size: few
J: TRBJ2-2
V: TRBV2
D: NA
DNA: TGTGCCAGCAGCAGTGGGTCCGTAACCGGGGAGCTGTTTTTT
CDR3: CASSSGSVTGELFF

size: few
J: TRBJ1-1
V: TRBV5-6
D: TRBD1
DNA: TGTGCCAGCAGCTTGGGTACCGGGACAGGGGACTCGGAAGCTTTCTTT
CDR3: CASSLGTGTGDSEAFF

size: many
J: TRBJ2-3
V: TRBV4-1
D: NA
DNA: TGCGCCAGCAGCCAAGAACCGGGATCGTCAGATACGCAGTATTTT
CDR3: CASSQEPGSSDTQYF

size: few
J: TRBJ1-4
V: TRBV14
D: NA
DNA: TGTGCCAGCAGCCTCCTCTCAACTAATGAAAAACTGTTTTTT
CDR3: CASSLLSTNEKLFF

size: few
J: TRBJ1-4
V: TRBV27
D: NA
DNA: TGTGCCAGCAGTGGAGCGACGGGACAAGGGGTAAAACTGTTTTTT
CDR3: CASSGATGQGVKLFF

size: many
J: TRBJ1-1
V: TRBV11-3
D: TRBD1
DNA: TGTGCCAGCAGCGCATCGCCCCCCCGACAGGGTAGAACTGAAGCTTTCTTT
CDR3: CASSASPPRQGRTEAFF

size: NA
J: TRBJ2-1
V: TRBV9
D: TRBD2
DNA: TGTGCCAGCAGCGTAGTCGGGAGGGAAAACAATGAGCAGTTCTTC
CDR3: CASSVVGRENNEQFF

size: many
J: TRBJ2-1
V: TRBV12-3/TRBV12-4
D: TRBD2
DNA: TGTGCCAGCAGTTCAGAAAGACCCGGGACTAGCGGTTATAGCTCCTACAATGAGCAGTTCTTC
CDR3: CASSSERPGTSGYSSYNEQFF

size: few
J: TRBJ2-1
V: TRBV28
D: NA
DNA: TGTGCCAGCAGCCCCGGGGGAGCCGCGGGACTTCTAGACAATGAGCAGTTCTTC
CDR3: CASSPGGAAGLLDNEQFF

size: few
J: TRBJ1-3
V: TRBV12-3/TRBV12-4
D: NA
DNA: TGTGCCAGCAGTTTATTCCTTGGAAACACCATATATTTT
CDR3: CASSLFLGNTIYF

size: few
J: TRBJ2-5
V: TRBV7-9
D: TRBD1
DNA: TGTGCCAGCAGCTCGGGACAGGGAGCCTGGGAAGAGACCCAGTACTTC
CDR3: CASSSGQGAWEETQYF

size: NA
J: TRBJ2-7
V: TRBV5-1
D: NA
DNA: TGCGCCAGCAAGGGGACAAACGCCTACGAGCAGTACTTC
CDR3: CASKGTNAYEQYF